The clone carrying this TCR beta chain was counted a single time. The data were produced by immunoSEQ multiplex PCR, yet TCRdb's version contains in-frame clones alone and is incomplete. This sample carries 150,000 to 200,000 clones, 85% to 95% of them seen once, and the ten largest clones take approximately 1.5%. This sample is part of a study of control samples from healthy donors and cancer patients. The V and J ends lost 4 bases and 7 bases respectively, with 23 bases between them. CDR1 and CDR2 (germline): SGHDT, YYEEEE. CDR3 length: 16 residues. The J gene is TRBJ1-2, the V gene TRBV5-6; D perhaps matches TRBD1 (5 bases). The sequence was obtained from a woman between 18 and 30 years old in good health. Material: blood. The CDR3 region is CASSRPNSLRGFGYTF. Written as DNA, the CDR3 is TGTGCCAGCAGCCGCCCGAACTCGTTAAGGGGCTTTGGCTACACCTTC.